These 8 T cell receptor beta chains were sequenced from one sample in a study of beta chain features in type 1 diabetes. As every portion of the isolated RNA was reverse transcribed, the sequencing read expressed TCRB transcripts. Data came from immunoSEQ multiplex PCR; TCRdb stores just in-frame clones and leaves some out. Here the sample spans about 330,000 clones, approximately 11% being singletons. Specimen: naive CD4+ T cells from blood. The receptors were gathered from a woman under 40 in good health.

This sequence joins TRBV4-2 and TRBJ1-3, with 7 bases identical to TRBD1. V dropped 6 bases and J dropped 4; count of bases not matched to a gene: 9. Germline V gene data show CDR1 as LGHNA and CDR2 as YNFKEQ. CDR3 length equals 15 residues. CDR3 DNA sequence: TGTGCCAGCAGGAAATCAGACAGGGACGGAAACACCATATATTTT. It codes for CASRKSDRDGNTIYF.

V and J are TRBV5-1 and TRBJ2-1; the D gene is possibly TRBD2 (6 bases). The CDR3 is 15 amino acids. CDR1 and CDR2 from the germline V gene are SGHRS and YFSETQ. V lost 0 bases, J lost 6 bases, and 13 bases lay in between. CDR3 sequence reads: CASSLVRDLGNEQFF. The CDR3 nucleotides are TGCGCCAGCAGCTTGGTGAGGGACTTAGGCAATGAGCAGTTCTTC.

This clone was observed a few times. This rearrangement joins TRBV11-2 to TRBJ2-1, with a possible D match to TRBD1 (6 bases). The CDR3 runs to 12 residues. Germline CDR1 SGHAT, CDR2 FQNNGV. Trimming stripped 6 bases from V and 8 bases from J, with 11 bases between. The CDR3 region is CASRLQGDEQFF. In DNA, the CDR3 is TGTGCCAGCAGACTACAGGGAGATGAGCAGTTCTTC.

This clone occurred a few times. Other nucleotide sequences from this sample produce the same CDR3. DNA for the CDR3: TGCAGCGTTGAAGATCGAGGCTACGAGCAGTACTTC. Protein sequence: CSVEDRGYEQYF. The chain is built from TRBV29-1 and TRBJ2-7; D remains unclear. The V gene's germline CDR1 is SQVTM and CDR2 ANQGSEA. The CDR3 totals 12 residues. V lost 0 bases, J lost 3 bases, and 6 bases lay in between.

This rearrangement joins TRBV5-8 to TRBJ2-1; 12 bases agree with TRBD2. Germline V CDR1 and CDR2: SGHTS, YDEGEE. V trimming: 2 bases; J trimming: 6 bases; junction bases outside the gene matches: 6. The CDR3 is 16 amino acids. CDR3 in amino acids: CASSFRTSGIGNEQFF. CDR3 sequence (DNA): TGTGCCAGCAGCTTCCGGACTAGCGGGATCGGCAATGAGCAGTTCTTC.

This clone has a handful of counts. Other DNA sequences in this sample translate to the same CDR3. This rearrangement joins TRBV7-2 to TRBJ2-7; tentative D call: TRBD1 (5 bases). V was shortened by 2 bases and J by 4 bases, with 6 bases between the two germline ends. The CDR3 has 12 amino acids. Germline V gene data show CDR1 as SGHTA and CDR2 as FQGNSA. The DNA for the CDR3 is TGTGCCAGCAGCTTACAGGGATACGAGCAGTACTTC. This codes for CASSLQGYEQYF.

This clone was seen a handful of times. The V and J genes are TRBV29-1 and TRBJ2-5; 7 bases agree with TRBD1. The ends lost 1 base at V and 4 bases at J; junction bases unmatched: 6. The CDR3 totals 14 residues. In germline, CDR1 is SQVTM, CDR2 ANQGSEA. The chain's CDR3 is CSVEGTGEGETQYF. For the CDR3, the DNA is TGCAGCGTTGAAGGAACAGGGGAAGGAGAGACCCAGTACTTC. Supplemented by reference TRBV29-1 and TRBJ2-5, the full variable domain reads SAVISQKPSRDICQRGTSLTIQCQVDSQVTMMFWYRQQPGQSLTLIATANQGSEATYESGFVIDKFPISRPNLTFSTLTVSNMSPEDSSIYLCSVEGTGEGETQYFGPGTRLLVL.

This clone was counted a few times. This chain connects TRBV27 to TRBJ2-3, with D hard to call. This CDR3 is built from 15 residues. V was pared by 2 bases and J by 0 bases, with 9 bases between. CDR1 is MNHEY, CDR2 SMNVEV, per germline (reference sequence). The CDR3 DNA reads as TGTGCCAGCAGTTTAAGTACAGCTAGCACAGATACGCAGTATTTT. Its translation is CASSLSTASTDTQYF.